One sample yielded the 25 T cell receptor beta chains listed below, sequenced in a study of shared clonotypes between healthy human individuals. The protocol was immunoSEQ multiplex PCR, while the TCRdb copy is restricted to in-frame clones and leaves out a portion. The sample has roughly 720,000 clones, 80% to 95% seen once; the top ten hold approximately 35%. Specimen: memory CD8+ T cells from PBMCs. Subset of the sample: CD45RO+ cells pooled with CCR7-negative TemRA cells. These receptors were obtained from a man aged 18 to 29 in good health. Some clones in this sample may be carry-over from other donors' samples.

This chain links TRBV7-8 with TRBJ2-3; 13 bases align to TRBD2. The germline CDR1 and CDR2 sequences are SGHVS and FQNEAQ. The CDR3 consists of 20 residues. V was clipped by 5 bases and J by 3 bases; unmatched bases: 17. The CDR3 nucleotides are TGTGCCAGCAGCGCGTACCCAGGACTAGCGGGAGATGGAGGTACAGATACGCAGTATTTT. Its protein product is CASSAYPGLAGDGGTDTQYF.

The chain uses TRBV27 and TRBJ2-3; 7 positions agree with TRBD2. V lost 6 bases and J lost 0; bases outside the gene matches: 6. This CDR3 has 15 residues. CDR1 and CDR2 (germline): MNHEY, SMNVEV (reference sequence). The DNA of the CDR3 is TGTGCCAGCAGCCTAGCGGCCCTGAGCACAGATACGCAGTATTTT. This translates into CASSLAALSTDTQYF.

This sequence joins TRBV2 and TRBJ2-1, with no clear D. Trimming removed 3 bases from V and 2 bases from J, with 14 bases in between. The CDR3 has 16 residues. Germline-derived CDR1 and CDR2 are SNHLY and FYNNEI. The CDR3, as DNA: TGTGCCAGCAGTGAGGGCGAGGCGCTGCCCTACAATGAGCAGTTCTTC. This gives the protein CASSEGEALPYNEQFF.

V gene TRBV7-9 combines with J gene TRBJ1-1; 8 bases are shared with TRBD1. Per germline, CDR1 SEHNR and CDR2 FQNEAQ (reference sequence). J gave up 0 bases and V 5 bases, and 5 bases lay outside the gene matches. The CDR3 has 15 amino acids. Written as DNA, the CDR3 is TGTGCCAGCAGCCCCCGGACAGGGTTGAACACTGAAGCTTTCTTT. Translated: CASSPRTGLNTEAFF.

The V call is TRBV14, the J call TRBJ2-1; D unresolved. The CDR3 runs 15 residues. The V end lost 0 bases, the J end lost 2 bases, and 8 bases lay between the germline ends. CDR1 and CDR2 (germline): SGHDN, FVKESK. CDR3 DNA sequence: TGTGCCAGCAGCCAAGACAGGATCGCCTACAATGAGCAGTTCTTC. Residues: CASSQDRIAYNEQFF.

A single count supports this clone. This chain joins TRBV5-6 and TRBJ2-5, with D perhaps matching TRBD1 or TRBD2 (6 bases each). Germline loops: CDR1 SGHDT, CDR2 YYEEEE. CDR3 length equals 15 residues. V was cut by 0 bases and J by 4 bases, with 13 bases left in between. The CDR3 protein is CASSLGAGTPETQYF. The CDR3 DNA reads TGTGCCAGCAGCTTGGGTGCGGGGACACCAGAGACCCAGTACTTC.

V usage is TRBV7-9 and J usage is TRBJ2-1; 11 bases map to TRBD1. V lost 5 bases, J lost 5 bases, and 14 bases stayed unmatched. The CDR3 contains 18 residues. Germline CDR1 reads SEHNR; CDR2 reads FQNEAQ (reference sequence). In DNA, the CDR3 is TGTGCCAGCAGCAAGACCGGGACAGGGGGTAATTTTGACAATGAGCAGTTCTTC. This encodes CASSKTGTGGNFDNEQFF.

The chain links TRBV7-9 to TRBJ2-7; D is uncertain. The CDR3 contains 13 residues. V was clipped by 4 bases and J by 4 bases, with 11 bases between them. From germline, CDR1 is SEHNR and CDR2 FQNEAQ (reference sequence). Here the CDR3 DNA reads TGTGCCAGCAGCTCTCCCCTGTTTTACGAGCAGTACTTC. Amino acid sequence: CASSSPLFYEQYF. Variable domain in full (rest from reference TRBV7-9 and TRBJ2-7): DTGVSQNPRHKITKRGQNVTFRCDPISEHNRLYWYRQTLGQGPEFLTYFQNEAQLEKSRLLSDRFSAERPKGSFSTLEIQRTEQGDSAMYLCASSSPLFYEQYFGPGTRLTVT.

This chain joins TRBV27 and TRBJ1-2, with D maybe TRBD1 (6 bases). Germline V gives CDR1 MNHEY, CDR2 SMNVEV (reference sequence). The CDR3 has 14 amino acids. V was trimmed by 4 bases and J by 0 bases, leaving 9 bases between them. The CDR3: CASSSRTANYGYTF. CDR3 coding DNA: TGTGCCAGCAGTTCCCGGACAGCTAACTATGGCTACACCTTC.

The genes are TRBV9 and TRBJ2-7; a weak D match, TRBD2 (6 bases). Looked up from germline, CDR1 is SGDLS and CDR2 is YYNGEE. The V gene lost 2 bases and the J gene lost 7 bases, with 16 bases spanning the gap. CDR3 length equals 14 residues. In DNA, the CDR3 is TGTGCCAGCAGCGTCGACGGGAGCGTGGGGGAGCAGTACTTC. It is translated as CASSVDGSVGEQYF.

The chain combines TRBV7-6 with TRBJ2-7; 10 nucleotides line up with TRBD2. The CDR3 has 13 amino acids. Germline loops: CDR1 SGHVS, CDR2 FNYEAQ. Trimming at V came to 4 bases and at J to 5 bases, leaving 2 bases not matched to a gene. The CDR3 sequence: CASSYGTSDEQYF. The CDR3 region has the DNA TGTGCCAGCAGCTACGGGACTAGCGACGAGCAGTACTTC.

The genes are TRBV28 and TRBJ1-5; D might be TRBD1 (5 bases). V was pared by 3 bases and J by 8 bases, with 11 bases between. Germline CDR1 and CDR2: MDHEN and SYDVKM. The CDR3 sequence is 13 residues long. Here the CDR3 reads CASSLMGEEPQHF. CDR3 in DNA: TGTGCCAGCAGTTTGATGGGGGAGGAGCCCCAGCATTTT.

For the CDR3, the DNA is TGTGCCAGCAGCCCACTAGGGGGACTAGCGGAAACCTACGAGCAGTACTTC. It specifies CASSPLGGLAETYEQYF. V and J are TRBV7-6 and TRBJ2-7; 11 positions match TRBD2. The CDR3 has 17 amino acids. Unmatched junction bases numbered 11, after V lost 5 bases and J lost 2 bases. Germline V CDR1 and CDR2: SGHVS, FNYEAQ.

This clone has a single count. The genes are TRBV2 and TRBJ1-4; no firm D call. The CDR3 runs 15 residues. Per the germline V gene, CDR1 is SNHLY and CDR2 is FYNNEI. Trimming shortened V by 1 base and J by 3 bases, and 9 bases separated the two germline ends. CDR3 sequence: CASSEDGWPNEKLFF. The CDR3 nucleotides are TGTGCCAGCAGTGAAGATGGGTGGCCTAATGAAAAACTGTTTTTT.

The gene calls are TRBV10-3 and TRBJ1-1; unclear D gene. The CDR3 extends over 13 amino acids. Germline V gene lookup returns CDR1 ENHRY and CDR2 SYGVKD. Trimming stripped 4 bases from V and 3 bases from J, with 9 bases between. CDR3 protein: CAISAGTDTEAFF. DNA for the CDR3: TGTGCCATCAGTGCGGGTACAGACACTGAAGCTTTCTTT.

The gene calls are TRBV5-1 and TRBJ2-3, with 7 bases that match TRBD2. The CDR3 sequence is 15 residues long. J gave up 6 bases and V 0 bases, and 7 bases lay outside the gene matches. Germline V lookup: CDR1 SGHRS, CDR2 YFSETQ. The CDR3 region is CASSLGLALPDTQYF. The CDR3, as DNA: TGCGCCAGCAGCTTGGGACTAGCTCTTCCGGATACGCAGTATTTT.

V is TRBV6-6 and J is TRBJ2-5; TRBD2 matches 7 bases. The CDR3 totals 16 residues. V trimming: 5 bases; J trimming: 5 bases; junction bases outside the gene matches: 14. In germline, CDR1 is MNHNY, CDR2 SVGAGI (reference sequence). The CDR3: CASSPPGLPGGETQYF. CDR3 DNA sequence: TGTGCCAGCAGTCCTCCGGGACTCCCGGGGGGTGAGACCCAGTACTTC.

The table lists this clone with a few counts. Other DNA sequences in this specimen translate into the identical CDR3. The rearrangement uses TRBV19 and TRBJ1-5; D gene uncertain. CDR1 LNHDA and CDR2 SQIVND come from the germline V gene (reference sequence). The CDR3 length is 13 residues. V was clipped by 3 bases and J by 3 bases, with 6 bases between them. The CDR3 DNA reads as TGTGCCAGTAGTATGGGCTACAATCAGCCCCAGCATTTT. This gives the protein CASSMGYNQPQHF.

The V and J genes are TRBV5-4 and TRBJ2-1; no clear D gene. The CDR3 is made up of 15 amino acids. Germline values: CDR1 SGHNT, CDR2 YYREEE (reference sequence). Trimming removed 1 base at V and 3 bases at J, with 11 bases between. The CDR3 coding sequence is TGTGCCAGCAGCTTGTCTGGGATTTACTACAATGAGCAGTTCTTC. Its protein is CASSLSGIYYNEQFF.

The rearrangement uses TRBV19 and TRBJ1-1; D gene unclear. The germline CDR1 and CDR2 sequences are LNHDA and SQIVND (reference sequence). There are 15 residues in the CDR3. Trimming left V 1 base short and J 3 bases short, with 12 bases between. CDR3 coding DNA: TGTGCCAGTAGTATAGCAGGCGGGAGCGACACTGAAGCTTTCTTT. It translates to CASSIAGGSDTEAFF.

This sequence joins TRBV7-9 and TRBJ2-1; 13 bases are shared with TRBD2. J gave up 3 bases and V 2 bases, and 7 bases lay outside the gene matches. CDR1 is SEHNR and CDR2 is FQNEAQ in the germline V gene (reference sequence). The CDR3 loop spans 18 amino acids. The CDR3: CASSLLLAGGPVYNEQFF. CDR3 in DNA: TGTGCCAGCAGCTTACTACTAGCGGGAGGGCCGGTCTACAATGAGCAGTTCTTC.

This rearrangement joins TRBV27 to TRBJ2-7, with a tentative D call TRBD1 (5 bases). Germline values: CDR1 MNHEY, CDR2 SMNVEV (reference sequence). This CDR3 has 14 residues. The V and J ends lost 5 bases and 3 bases respectively, with 14 bases between them. In DNA, the CDR3 is TGTGCCAGCAGTATAACAGGTTCCTACTACGAGCAGTACTTC. This translates into CASSITGSYYEQYF.

V gene TRBV29-1 combines with J gene TRBJ1-2, with D perhaps TRBD1 (5 bases). The V end lost 6 bases, the J end lost 8 bases, and 19 bases lay between the germline ends. Germline assignment: CDR1 SQVTM and CDR2 ANQGSEA. This CDR3 is 13 amino acids long. As DNA, the CDR3 is TGCAGCGTCCCCCCCGCGGGCCAGGGCGGCTACACCTTC. This codes for CSVPPAGQGGYTF.

The chain links TRBV18 to TRBJ2-7; 8 positions agree with TRBD1. The germline gives CDR1 KGHSH, CDR2 LQKENI. The CDR3 is 14 amino acids. Trimming at V came to 1 base and at J to 3 bases, leaving 2 bases not matched to a gene. This CDR3 is CASSPLTGDYEQYF. The CDR3 region has the DNA TGTGCCAGCTCACCACTGACAGGGGACTACGAGCAGTACTTC.

This sequence joins TRBV2 and TRBJ2-3; perhaps TRBD1 as D (5 bases). The V gene lost 2 bases and the J gene lost 0 bases, with 12 bases spanning the gap. The CDR3 contains 16 residues. CDR1 and CDR2 (germline): SNHLY, FYNNEI. CDR3 loop: CASSEMGLSSTDTQYF. The CDR3 coding sequence is TGTGCCAGCAGTGAAATGGGGCTTTCCAGCACAGATACGCAGTATTTT.